The 18 T cell receptor beta chains below were found in one sample sequenced in a study of blood T cell repertoires in COVID-19. Sequencing used immunoSEQ multiplex PCR; TCRdb keeps in-frame clones, though not all of them. This sample has around 200,000 clones; nearly 85% occur once, and the top ten carry 1.3%. The specimen was peripheral blood. The receptor set was obtained from a young woman with COVID-19, enrolled during active disease.

The V call is TRBV21-1, the J call TRBJ1-3; TRBD1 is taken as the D call from the table, unchecked against the DNA. TRBV21-1 is a listed pseudogene. CDR3 length equals 14 residues. In DNA form, the CDR3 reads TGTGCCAGCAGCAAATTCAGGGGTGGAAACACCATATATTTT. Translating gives CASSKFRGGNTIYF.

The gene calls are TRBV20-1 and TRBJ1-4, with D uncertain. CDR3 size: 13 residues. CDR1 and CDR2 (germline): DFQATT, SNEGSKA (reference sequence). Trimming removed 6 bases from V and 3 bases from J, with 11 bases in between. The CDR3 coding sequence is TGCAGTGCCAGTGGCGGGTCTAATGAAAAACTGTTTTTT. It specifies CSASGGSNEKLFF.

The V call is TRBV5-6, the J call TRBJ2-3, with no clear D. Between the trimmed V and J ends, which lost 0 bases and 0 bases, there was a span of 11 bases. The CDR3 loop spans 16 amino acids. Germline loops: CDR1 SGHDT, CDR2 YYEEEE. The DNA of the CDR3 is TGTGCCAGCAGCTTGGCACGGCGGCTTAGCACAGATACGCAGTATTTT. Protein sequence: CASSLARRLSTDTQYF.

V is TRBV7-2 and J is TRBJ2-7; 7 bases are a match to TRBD1. V gave up 4 bases and J gave up 2 bases; unmatched junction bases: 5. Germline V lookup: CDR1 SGHTA, CDR2 FQGNSA. This CDR3 has 14 amino acids. As DNA, the CDR3 is TGTGCCAGCAGCTCAAGTACAGGGGCCTACGAGCAGTACTTC. Amino acids: CASSSSTGAYEQYF.

CDR3 protein: CASSTPTESNTGELFF. The DNA of the CDR3 is TGTGCCAGTAGTACCCCAACAGAGTCGAACACCGGGGAGCTGTTTTTT. The genes are TRBV19 and TRBJ2-2, with unresolved D. The germline V and J ends were trimmed by 4 bases and 0 bases, with 12 bases remaining between them. Germline V gene data show CDR1 as LNHDA and CDR2 as SQIVND (reference sequence). This CDR3 has 16 residues.

V and J are TRBV4-3 and TRBJ1-2; no clear D gene. V was trimmed by 4 bases and J by 4 bases, leaving 19 bases between them. The CDR3 spans 16 residues. The germline CDR1 and CDR2 sequences are LGHNA and YSLEER. This CDR3 reads CASSPTLAAGSYGYTF. The CDR3 region has the DNA TGCGCCAGCAGCCCGACCCTAGCGGCCGGGAGCTATGGCTACACCTTC.

The CDR3 sequence is CASSFGGSPLHF. The CDR3 coding sequence is TGTGCCAGCAGCTTTGGCGGGTCACCCCTCCACTTT. The rearrangement uses TRBV7-9 and TRBJ1-6; D is ambiguous. Germline-derived CDR1 and CDR2 are SEHNR and FQNEAQ (reference sequence). The V and J ends lost 3 bases and 10 bases respectively, with 7 bases between them. The CDR3 loop spans 12 amino acids.

The genes are TRBV9 and TRBJ1-6; TRBD1 aligns across 11 bases. This CDR3 region has 15 residues. The junction had 5 bases not matched to a gene; V was cut back by 2 bases and J by 10 bases. In germline, CDR1 is SGDLS, CDR2 YYNGEE. CDR3 region: CASSVGTGGNSPLHF. The CDR3, as DNA: TGTGCCAGCAGCGTCGGGACAGGGGGTAACTCACCCCTCCACTTT. The variable domain in full, completed from reference TRBV9 and TRBJ1-6, reads DSGVTQTPKHLITATGQRVTLRCSPRSGDLSVYWYQQSLDQGLQFLIQYYNGEERAKGNILERFSAQQFPDLHSELNLSSLELGDSALYFCASSVGTGGNSPLHFGNGTRLTVT.

The chain uses TRBV6-6 and TRBJ1-1; D is undetermined. The V and J ends lost 6 bases and 3 bases respectively, with 11 bases between them. The germline V gene has CDR1 MNHNY and CDR2 SVGAGI (reference sequence). The CDR3 has 13 amino acids. CDR3 residues: CASSPHTDTEAFF. The CDR3 bases are TGTGCCAGCAGCCCCCATACGGACACTGAAGCTTTCTTT.

The CDR3 coding sequence is TGTGCCAGGGACAGGGATGGCACAGATACGCAGTATTTT. It yields the protein CARDRDGTDTQYF. V usage is TRBV30 and J usage is TRBJ2-3; TRBD1 matches 9 bases. The CDR3 runs to 13 residues. Looked up from germline, CDR1 is GTSNPN and CDR2 is SVGIG (reference sequence). The J segment lost 1 base and the V segment lost 8 bases, leaving 4 bases of the junction unmatched.

The rearrangement links TRBV24-1 to TRBJ1-5, with TRBD1 identical over 7 bases. With 9 bases clipped from V and 2 bases from J, the junction kept 3 bases outside the gene matches. This CDR3 is 13 amino acids long. Germline assignment: CDR1 KGHDR and CDR2 SFDVKD. CDR3 sequence reads: CATSDRGNQPQHF. CDR3 bases: TGTGCCACCTCCGACAGGGGCAATCAGCCCCAGCATTTT.

The chain links TRBV6-6 to TRBJ1-5; tentatively, D is TRBD1 (5 bases). The CDR3 is 16 amino acids. CDR1 is MNHNY, CDR2 SVGAGI, per germline (reference sequence). V lost 0 bases to trimming and J lost 3 bases, with 12 bases between them. CDR3 protein: CASSYSRGYDNQPQHF. The CDR3 DNA reads TGTGCCAGCAGTTACTCGCGGGGCTATGACAATCAGCCCCAGCATTTT.

About this clone itself: This sample also contains other DNA sequences that code for the same CDR3. The chain links TRBV19 to TRBJ2-5; D may be TRBD1 (6 bases). V lost 9 bases to trimming and J lost 5 bases, with 13 bases between them. The CDR3 is 12 residues long. CDR1 LNHDA and CDR2 SQIVND come from the germline V gene (reference sequence). The CDR3 protein is CASRQAGETQYF. The CDR3 DNA follows: TGTGCCAGCAGACAGGCGGGCGAGACCCAGTACTTC.

The chain links TRBV7-2 to TRBJ1-2; possible D gene TRBD1, 5 bases. V was trimmed by 7 bases and J by 0 bases, leaving 12 bases between them. This CDR3 has 14 residues. CDR1 and CDR2 from the germline V gene are SGHTA and FQGNSA. The CDR3 is CASKGNPANYGYTF. Here the CDR3 DNA reads TGTGCCAGCAAGGGGAACCCCGCTAACTATGGCTACACCTTC.

The chain links TRBV19 to TRBJ2-7, with 10 bases identical to TRBD1. CDR3 length equals 15 residues. The V gene's germline CDR1 is LNHDA and CDR2 SQIVND (reference sequence). Losses at the gene ends were 7 bases for V and 6 bases for J; bases not matched to a gene: 12. CDR3 loop: CASTPEGDRGSEQYF. The CDR3 DNA follows: TGTGCCAGTACCCCAGAAGGGGACAGGGGTTCCGAGCAGTACTTC.

The V gene is TRBV7-3, the J gene TRBJ2-1; 9 bases align to TRBD1. The CDR3 consists of 15 residues. Losses at the gene ends were 3 bases for V and 2 bases for J; bases not matched to a gene: 2. Germline V CDR1 and CDR2: SGHTA, FQGTGA. In DNA form, the CDR3 reads TGTGCCAGCAGCTTGGGACAGGGAACCTACAATGAGCAGTTCTTC. This sequence encodes CASSLGQGTYNEQFF.

The gene calls are TRBV29-1 and TRBJ1-2; D remains unclear. The germline gives CDR1 SQVTM, CDR2 ANQGSEA. The CDR3 spans 12 residues. Trimming pared 4 bases from V and 1 base from J, leaving 7 bases between. CDR3 sequence: CSVGGGNYGYTF. The CDR3 nucleotides read TGCAGCGTTGGTGGCGGTAACTATGGCTACACCTTC.

The table lists this clone with a few counts. The genes are TRBV11-2 and TRBJ2-1; possible D gene TRBD2, 6 bases. Germline-derived CDR1 and CDR2 are SGHAT and FQNNGV. The V gene lost 1 base and the J gene lost 2 bases, with 9 bases spanning the gap. The CDR3 is 15 residues long. CDR3 sequence: CASSLVPSAYNEQFF. In DNA form, the CDR3 reads TGTGCCAGCAGCTTAGTCCCTAGCGCCTACAATGAGCAGTTCTTC.